The 21 T cell receptor beta chains reported below all come from one sample, sequenced in a study of immune evolution from preneoplasia to lung adenocarcinoma. TCRdb's copy holds only in-frame clones and misses some; the assay was immunoSEQ multiplex PCR. The data show about 4,000 clones, with around nine tenths seen just once and over 6.5% held by the top ten. The specimen was FFPE minimally invasive lung adenocarcinoma tissue. The receptors derive from a donor at least 70 years old with lung adenocarcinoma.

This chain joins TRBV30 and TRBJ2-4; D is undetermined. The CDR3 contains 12 residues. The V and J ends lost 2 bases and 2 bases respectively, with 4 bases between them. Germline-derived CDR1 and CDR2 are GTSNPN and SVGIG (reference sequence). The CDR3 DNA reads as TGTGCCTGGAGTCAACCCAAAAACATTCAGTACTTC. Translated: CAWSQPKNIQYF.

V usage is TRBV19 and J usage is TRBJ2-1, with a possible D match to TRBD2 (6 bases). The V gene's germline CDR1 is LNHDA and CDR2 SQIVND (reference sequence). Trimming left V 8 bases short and J 6 bases short, with 20 bases between. CDR3 length: 15 amino acids. CDR3 loop: CASRRDPLSGNEQFF. In DNA form, the CDR3 reads TGTGCCAGTCGCCGAGATCCCCTTAGCGGCAATGAGCAGTTCTTC.

The chain uses TRBV5-4 and TRBJ2-1; D is possibly TRBD2 (5 bases). The CDR3 contains 14 residues. Per germline, CDR1 SGHNT and CDR2 YYREEE (reference sequence). V was cut by 2 bases and J by 6 bases, with 12 bases left in between. The CDR3 here is CASSFGLSTNEQFF. The DNA of the CDR3 is TGTGCCAGCAGCTTCGGACTCTCGACCAATGAGCAGTTCTTC.

The rearrangement uses TRBV28 and TRBJ1-4; no definite D call. This CDR3 spans 12 amino acids. V was trimmed by 3 bases and J by 7 bases, leaving 6 bases between them. Germline-derived CDR1 and CDR2 are MDHEN and SYDVKM. CDR3 nucleotide sequence: TGTGCCAGCAGTTTTCCAGGTGAAAAACTGTTTTTT. Translated: CASSFPGEKLFF.

V gene TRBV6-1 combines with J gene TRBJ2-1; maybe TRBD2 (5 bases). This CDR3 region has 13 residues. Germline assignment: CDR1 MNHNS and CDR2 SASEGT. Trimming cost V 3 bases and J 10 bases, with 13 bases left between them. The CDR3 here is CASSELVGGEQFF. CDR3 DNA sequence: TGTGCCAGCAGTGAGCTAGTTGGAGGCGAGCAGTTCTTC.

This clone was counted only a few times. The genes are TRBV29-1 and TRBJ2-7; 7 bases are shared with TRBD2. This CDR3 contains 13 residues. With V trimmed by 3 bases and J by 2 bases, 4 bases remained unmatched. The germline CDR1 and CDR2 sequences are SQVTM and ANQGSEA. CDR3 loop: CSVDLGGAYEQYF. CDR3 DNA: TGCAGCGTTGATTTGGGGGGGGCCTACGAGCAGTACTTC.

This chain joins TRBV7-2 and TRBJ2-7, with 8 bases identical to TRBD2. Germline V gene sequence: CDR1 SGHTA, CDR2 FQGNSA. V lost 5 bases to trimming and J lost 4 bases; unmatched junction nucleotides: 10. The CDR3 runs 15 residues. The CDR3 DNA follows: TGTGCCAGCAGCCCGGGACTAGACGGTCTTTACGAGCAGTACTTC. Translation gives CASSPGLDGLYEQYF.

The J gene is TRBJ1-2, the V gene TRBV2; 7 positions agree with TRBD1. Germline CDR1 is SNHLY and CDR2 is FYNNEI. V gave up 6 bases and J gave up 1 base; unmatched junction bases: 5. This CDR3 has 14 residues. CDR3 sequence: CASRAGTVNYGYTF. The CDR3 DNA reads as TGTGCCAGCAGAGCCGGGACAGTTAACTATGGCTACACCTTC. Full variable domain (outside the CDR3, taken from reference TRBV2 and TRBJ1-2): EPEVTQTPSHQVTQMGQEVILRCVPISNHLYFYWYRQILGQKVEFLVSFYNNEISEKSEIFDDQFSVERPDGSNFTLKIRSTKLEDSAMYFCASRAGTVNYGYTFGSGTRLTVV.

The CDR3 loop reads CASSPRRISADPFF. Here the CDR3 DNA reads TGTGCCAGCTCACCTCGTCGGATCAGCGCGGATCCTTTCTTT. The rearrangement joins TRBV18 to TRBJ1-1, with D unresolved. The CDR3 is 14 residues long. Germline assignment: CDR1 KGHSH and CDR2 LQKENI. V was shortened by 3 bases and J by 12 bases, with 20 bases between the two germline ends.

The chain carries TRBV25-1 and TRBJ1-5; D gene unclear. The CDR3 loop spans 14 amino acids. In germline, CDR1 is MGHDK, CDR2 SYGVNS. With 5 bases removed from V and 0 bases from J, the gap between germline ends came to 8 bases. CDR3 coding DNA: TGTGCCAGCAGTAAGGGTTATAGCAATCAGCCCCAGCATTTT. Protein sequence: CASSKGYSNQPQHF.

The V gene is TRBV15, the J gene TRBJ1-3, with D uncertain. V was trimmed by 0 bases and J by 0 bases, leaving 9 bases between them. Germline CDR1 is LNHNV and CDR2 is YYDKDF (reference sequence). This CDR3 is 16 amino acids long. CDR3 amino acids: CATSRDGVVSGNTIYF. CDR3 DNA: TGTGCCACCAGCAGAGATGGAGTTGTCTCTGGAAACACCATATATTTT.

V and J are TRBV27 and TRBJ2-7; D ambiguous. Germline CDR1 reads MNHEY; CDR2 reads SMNVEV (reference sequence). The CDR3 consists of 11 residues. Trimming shortened V by 2 bases and J by 4 bases, and 3 bases separated the two germline ends. The CDR3 region is CASSLQYEQYF. The CDR3 nucleotides are TGTGCCAGCAGTTTACAGTACGAGCAGTACTTC.

The chain joins TRBV27 to TRBJ2-1; 11 bases align to TRBD1. V was clipped by 6 bases and J by 8 bases; unmatched bases: 6. Germline assignment: CDR1 MNHEY and CDR2 SMNVEV (reference sequence). This CDR3 has 14 residues. CDR3 bases: TGTGCCAGCAGCCCGGGACAGGGGGTCGATGAGCAGTTCTTC. Translated: CASSPGQGVDEQFF.

The chain links TRBV15 to TRBJ2-4, with a tentative D call TRBD1 (5 bases). The CDR3 has 16 residues. CDR1 LNHNV and CDR2 YYDKDF come from the germline V gene (reference sequence). The ends were cut back, 0 bases at V and 2 bases at J, with 11 bases in the middle. Here the CDR3 DNA reads TGTGCCACCAGCAGAGATAGACAGACCACCAAAAACATTCAGTACTTC. This codes for CATSRDRQTTKNIQYF.

The gene calls are TRBV4-1 and TRBJ1-2; no definite D call. The CDR3 has 15 amino acids. The ends were cut back, 3 bases at V and 3 bases at J, with 14 bases in the middle. Looked up from germline, CDR1 is MGHRA and CDR2 is YSYEKL. The CDR3 coding sequence is TGCGCCAGCAGCCAGGAGACCGGACCGTACTATGGCTACACCTTC. Translating gives CASSQETGPYYGYTF.

J is TRBJ2-2 and V is TRBV7-2; tentatively, D is TRBD2 (6 bases). V lost 4 bases and J lost 6, with 12 bases in between. Looked up from germline, CDR1 is SGHTA and CDR2 is FQGNSA. The CDR3 runs 14 residues. CDR3: CASSSGLEAGELFF. The CDR3, as DNA: TGTGCCAGCAGCTCGGGACTGGAGGCCGGGGAGCTGTTTTTT.

V and J are TRBV27 and TRBJ1-2; weak D call: TRBD1 (5 bases). V was shortened by 0 bases and J by 3 bases, with 11 bases between the two germline ends. Germline values: CDR1 MNHEY, CDR2 SMNVEV (reference sequence). The CDR3 extends over 15 amino acids. The CDR3 region has the DNA TGTGCCAGCAGTTTATCTGCAGGGAGTCACTATGGCTACACCTTC. It codes for CASSLSAGSHYGYTF.

The chain is built from TRBV2 and TRBJ1-3; D uncertain. Deletions cut 10 bases from V and 0 bases from J, with 13 bases between. Germline lookup yields CDR1 SNHLY and CDR2 FYNNEI. The CDR3 loop spans 14 amino acids. The CDR3 spells CANTSGYSGNTIYF. As DNA, the CDR3 is TGTGCCAACACGTCAGGCTACTCTGGAAACACCATATATTTT.

This chain links TRBV7-3 with TRBJ2-1; D remains ambiguous. Germline values: CDR1 SGHTA, CDR2 FQGTGA. Trimming left V 2 bases short and J 2 bases short, with 10 bases between. This CDR3 has 15 amino acids. For the CDR3, the DNA is TGTGCCAGCAGCTTATCCTCCCAGGCCTACAATGAGCAGTTCTTC. It codes for CASSLSSQAYNEQFF.

V usage is TRBV19 and J usage is TRBJ1-5; 10 positions match TRBD1. The CDR3 is made up of 16 amino acids. Germline values: CDR1 LNHDA, CDR2 SQIVND (reference sequence). With V trimmed by 3 bases and J by 6 bases, 8 bases remained unmatched. CDR3 amino acids: CASSIGTGALGQPQHF. The CDR3 DNA is TGTGCCAGTAGTATCGGGACAGGGGCCTTAGGTCAGCCCCAGCATTTT. Supplemented by reference TRBV19 and TRBJ1-5, the full variable domain reads DGGITQSPKYLFRKEGQNVTLSCEQNLNHDAMYWYRQDPGQGLRLIYYSQIVNDFQKGDIAEGYSVSREKKESFPLTVTSAQKNPTAFYLCASSIGTGALGQPQHFGDGTRLSIL.

The chain couples TRBV10-1 to TRBJ2-7; 7 bases are a match to TRBD1. The germline gives CDR1 WNHNN, CDR2 SYGVQD (reference sequence). The CDR3 is 15 amino acids. Germline trimming cut 4 bases from V and 1 base from J; bases unmatched to any gene: 7. The chain's CDR3 is CASSGQGSRSYEQYF. The CDR3 DNA reads as TGCGCCAGCAGTGGACAGGGAAGTCGTTCCTACGAGCAGTACTTC.